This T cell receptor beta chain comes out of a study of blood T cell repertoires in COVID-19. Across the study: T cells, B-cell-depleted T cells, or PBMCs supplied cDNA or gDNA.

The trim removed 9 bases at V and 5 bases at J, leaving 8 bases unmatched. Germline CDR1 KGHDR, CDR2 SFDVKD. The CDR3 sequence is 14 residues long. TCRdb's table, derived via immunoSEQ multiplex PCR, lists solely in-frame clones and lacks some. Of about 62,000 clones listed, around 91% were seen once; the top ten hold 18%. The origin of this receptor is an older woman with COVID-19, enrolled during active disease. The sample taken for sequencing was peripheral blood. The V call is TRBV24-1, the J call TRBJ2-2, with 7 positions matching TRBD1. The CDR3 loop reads CATEIRGRTGELFF. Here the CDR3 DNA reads TGTGCCACCGAAATAAGGGGGCGAACCGGGGAGCTGTTTTTT.